This T cell receptor (beta chain) appears in the sequencing data of a study of a mutant IDH1 vaccine in newly diagnosed glioma. About the study: Vaccinations were initiated 4-6 weeks following radiotherapy alone, or were given together with temozolomide cycles. Standard pretreatment was either radiotherapy, temozolomide, or, for most, radiochemotherapy with temozolomide.

Time point specified: week 35, safety follow-up. Vaccination comprised doses that each held 300 ug of mutant IDH1 20-mer peptide, plus topical imiquimod. The patients received vaccinations eight times, in weeks 1, 3, 5, 7, 11, 15, 19 and 23. Libraries were prepared by immunoSEQ multiplex PCR; TCRdb keeps only in-frame clonotypes and omits some of them. The data show some 57,000 clones, 84% seen once. This CDR3 has 13 residues. Per germline, CDR1 SGDLS and CDR2 YYNGEE. Between the trimmed V and J ends, which lost 0 bases and 1 base, there was a span of 3 bases. Notes on this clone: Its specificity is unknown.

Study-wide results and caveats: It was more than 80% of patients that developed vaccine-induced immune responses.

The starting material was PBMCs, obtained from a glioma patient whose treatment included an IDH1 peptide vaccine. This TCR was recovered from a woman younger than 35 with glioma. The rearrangement joins TRBV9 to TRBJ2-3; unclear D gene. The CDR3 DNA follows: TGTGCCAGCAGCGTAGAGGGCACAGATACGCAGTATTTT. Translating gives CASSVEGTDTQYF.